This TCR beta chain was recorded in a study of CD8+ T cells in alopecia areata. Study conclusions and caveats: Lesional scalp, especially alopecia totalis/universalis, showed higher clonality than normal scalp. Researchers say the link of baseline CD8+ expansion to response remains uncertain, with one nonresponder.

RNA was extracted and reverse transcribed into cDNA as the sequencing template. Sequencing used immunoSEQ multiplex PCR; TCRdb keeps in-frame clones, though not all of them. The sample holds about 64,000 clones, about 45% seen once. The treatment is: oral pan-JAK inhibitor, 5-10 mg twice daily. This clone was seen a single time. Its cognate antigen is unknown. The starting material was CD8+ T cells sorted from blood, obtained at approximately week 36, from a patient treated with tofacitinib. This clonotype was obtained from a human donor with alopecia areata.

The DNA of the CDR3 is TGTGCCAGTAGTATAGAGTCGGGATCGTTGCTCGGGGGGCGCGTCGAGCAGTACTTC. It translates to CASSIESGSLLGGRVEQYF. This chain uses TRBV19 with TRBJ2-7, with D possibly being TRBD2 (7 bases). Trimming stripped 0 bases from V and 6 bases from J, with 27 bases between. The CDR3 is 19 amino acids. The germline V gene has CDR1 LNHDA and CDR2 SQIVND (reference sequence).